The 31 T cell receptor beta chains reported below all come from one sample, sequenced in a study of control samples from healthy donors and cancer patients (dated by TCRdb to between 2020 and 2021). Library prep was done by the immunoSEQ multiplex PCR assay. Sourced from immuneACCESS, this table was stored by TCRdb with only in-frame sequences that have V and J called. A share of the clones is absent; for the studies checked, an unresolved V gene accounts for under half, and the remainder has no known explanation. Recorded for this sample are approximately 84,000 clones; 91% of them occurred a single time. Together, the top ten hold more than 15% of the sample. What was sequenced was blood. The receptors stem from a man aged 25-45 years in good health.

The rearrangement joins TRBV12-2 to TRBJ1-1. TRBV12-2 is assigned pseudogene status. CDR3 size: 15 residues. The CDR3 loop reads CASRLESVAGSEAFF. The CDR3, as DNA: TGTGCAAGTCGCTTAGAGTCGGTGGCAGGGAGTGAAGCTTTCTTT.

The chain joins TRBV4-1 to TRBJ2-1; a possible D gene is TRBD2 (5 bases). The CDR3 extends over 14 amino acids. Germline values: CDR1 MGHRA, CDR2 YSYEKL. Trimming left V 0 bases short and J 7 bases short, with 10 bases between. The chain's CDR3 is CASSQEHSGNEQFF. The DNA of the CDR3 is TGCGCCAGCAGCCAAGAACATTCGGGAAATGAGCAGTTCTTC.

V and J are TRBV24-1 and TRBJ2-5, with a weak D call TRBD1 (6 bases). V shed 1 base and J shed 2 bases, with 10 bases lying between them. The CDR3 length is 15 residues. Germline loops: CDR1 KGHDR, CDR2 SFDVKD. The CDR3 here is CATSDFTQGQETQYF. CDR3 bases: TGTGCCACCAGTGATTTTACTCAGGGGCAAGAGACCCAGTACTTC.

The chain combines TRBV21-1 with TRBJ1-5; the DNA was not used to check the table's D call, TRBD1. TRBV21-1 is marked as a pseudogene. This CDR3 has 14 residues. The CDR3 reads CASSNVRVRQPQHF. DNA of the CDR3: TGTGCCAGCAGCAACGTCAGGGTACGGCAGCCCCAGCATTTT.

V and J are TRBV29-1 and TRBJ1-1, with a possible D match to TRBD1 (5 bases). The CDR3 totals 14 residues. Germline loops: CDR1 SQVTM, CDR2 ANQGSEA. V lost 4 bases and J lost 1, with 13 bases in between. The CDR3 DNA reads TGCAGCGTTGCGGGTGGGGGAGGGAACACTGAAGCTTTCTTT. Amino acids: CSVAGGGGNTEAFF.

This sequence joins TRBV30 and TRBJ1-5; D possibly corresponds to TRBD1 (6 bases). This CDR3 has 14 residues. CDR1 is GTSNPN and CDR2 is SVGIG in the germline V gene (reference sequence). Trimming shortened V by 0 bases and J by 4 bases, and 10 bases separated the two germline ends. The CDR3 here is CAWSVRGVNQPQHF. DNA for the CDR3: TGTGCCTGGAGTGTAAGGGGGGTGAATCAGCCCCAGCATTTT.

This chain uses TRBV14 with TRBJ2-2, with a possible D match to TRBD2 (5 bases). Trimming cost V 1 base and J 11 bases, with 8 bases left between them. Germline lookup yields CDR1 SGHDN and CDR2 FVKESK. CDR3 length: 12 amino acids. CDR3 sequence: CASSQGRTELFF. As DNA, the CDR3 is TGTGCCAGCAGCCAAGGGAGGACTGAGCTGTTTTTT.

The rearrangement links TRBV2 to TRBJ2-7, with 12 bases lining up with TRBD2. V lost 9 bases to trimming and J lost 2 bases; unmatched junction nucleotides: 8. The germline V gene encodes CDR1 SNHLY and CDR2 FYNNEI. The CDR3 totals 15 residues. CDR3 residues: CASQTTSGRPYEQYF. CDR3 DNA: TGTGCCAGTCAGACGACTAGCGGGAGACCCTACGAGCAGTACTTC.

The chain has TRBV30 and TRBJ1-6; D might be TRBD1 (5 bases). CDR3 length: 14 amino acids. The V and J ends lost 3 bases and 10 bases respectively, with 16 bases between them. Germline assignment: CDR1 GTSNPN and CDR2 SVGIG (reference sequence). The CDR3 DNA sequence: TGTGCCTGGAGCCAAGGGACCCTGGGATCACCCCTCCACTTT. As protein: CAWSQGTLGSPLHF.

The chain uses TRBV5-1 and TRBJ2-3; TRBD2 might be the D (5 bases). CDR3 size: 13 residues. The germline CDR1 and CDR2 sequences are SGHRS and YFSETQ. V gave up 4 bases and J gave up 1 base, with 7 bases separating them. CDR3 nucleotide sequence: TGCGCCAGCAGCCCCGGGGGCACAGATACGCAGTATTTT. Protein product: CASSPGGTDTQYF.

The chain has TRBV19 and TRBJ2-5; the D gene is possibly TRBD1 (6 bases). Per germline, CDR1 LNHDA and CDR2 SQIVND (reference sequence). The CDR3 covers 15 residues. Trimming cost V 9 bases and J 0 bases, with 17 bases left between them. The CDR3 loop is CASGNRDTYQETQYF. As DNA, the CDR3 is TGTGCCAGCGGAAACCGGGACACTTACCAAGAGACCCAGTACTTC.

The gene calls are TRBV12-3 or TRBV12-4 and TRBJ1-1; TRBD1 might be the D (5 bases). V dropped 3 bases and J dropped 6 bases, with 8 bases sitting between them. The CDR3 runs to 12 residues. The CDR3 loop reads CASSFGGPEAFF. DNA for the CDR3: TGTGCCAGCAGTTTCGGGGGACCTGAAGCTTTCTTT.

The CDR3 sequence: CATSRDLIRSHEAFF. The DNA for the CDR3 is TGTGCCACCAGCAGAGATTTAATAAGGTCCCATGAAGCTTTCTTT. The chain couples TRBV15 to TRBJ1-1; no firm D call. Trimming took off 0 bases at V and 7 bases at J, with 15 bases between the two ends. This CDR3 contains 15 residues. Germline loops: CDR1 LNHNV, CDR2 YYDKDF (reference sequence). The full variable domain, rest sourced from reference TRBV15 and TRBJ1-1, is DAMVIQNPRYQVTQFGKPVTLSCSQTLNHNVMYWYQQKSSQAPKLLFHYYDKDFNNEADTPDNFQSRRPNTSFCFLDIRSPGLGDTAMYLCATSRDLIRSHEAFFGQGTRLTVV.

The chain carries TRBV14 and TRBJ2-7; D may be TRBD2 (7 bases). Trimming removed 4 bases from V and 3 bases from J, with 16 bases in between. Germline V lookup: CDR1 SGHDN, CDR2 FVKESK. CDR3 length equals 15 residues. CDR3 DNA sequence: TGTGCCAGCAGCCCCTTAGGGGGGGGCGGCTACGAGCAGTACTTC. This codes for CASSPLGGGGYEQYF.

The chain is built from TRBV19 and TRBJ2-5, with D perhaps matching TRBD1 (7 bases). V was cut by 6 bases and J by 4 bases, with 12 bases left in between. This CDR3 has 13 amino acids. The germline CDR1 and CDR2 sequences are LNHDA and SQIVND (reference sequence). CDR3 nucleotide sequence: TGTGCCAGTAGCCCGGAGGGGGCAGAGACCCAGTACTTC. Its translation: CASSPEGAETQYF.

The J gene is TRBJ2-7, the V gene TRBV19, with TRBD1 matching 7 bases. CDR3 size: 12 residues. Per germline, CDR1 LNHDA and CDR2 SQIVND (reference sequence). The V and J ends lost 4 bases and 3 bases, in that order; junction bases with no gene match: 0. The CDR3 spells CASSRDSYEQYF. The CDR3, as DNA: TGTGCCAGTAGTAGGGACAGCTACGAGCAGTACTTC.

The CDR3 spells CASSSGTGGQDTEAFF. Here the CDR3 DNA reads TGTGCCAGCAGTTCCGGGACAGGGGGGCAAGACACTGAAGCTTTCTTT. The chain recombines TRBV27 with TRBJ1-1; 11 bases agree with TRBD1. The ends lost 4 bases at V and 3 bases at J; junction bases unmatched: 7. The V gene's germline CDR1 is MNHEY and CDR2 SMNVEV (reference sequence). The CDR3 spans 16 residues.

The chain employs TRBV6-1 and TRBJ1-3; no clear D gene. Trimming pared 4 bases from V and 0 bases from J, leaving 7 bases between. The CDR3 has 14 amino acids. Germline CDR1 reads MNHNS; CDR2 reads SASEGT. CDR3: CASSALLSGNTIYF. The DNA for the CDR3 is TGTGCCAGCAGTGCCCTCCTCTCTGGAAACACCATATATTTT.

The chain links TRBV4-1 to TRBJ1-5; D is perhaps TRBD1 (6 bases). The CDR3 is 15 residues long. V lost 1 base to trimming and J lost 4 bases, with 11 bases between them. CDR1 is MGHRA and CDR2 is YSYEKL in the germline V gene. The CDR3 nucleotides read TGCGCCAGCAGCCAAGTTTCAGGGGTAAATCAGCCCCAGCATTTT. Amino acids: CASSQVSGVNQPQHF.

The gene calls are TRBV11-2 and TRBJ2-3; 7 bases fit TRBD2. Germline CDR1 and CDR2: SGHAT and FQNNGV. The CDR3 runs to 16 residues. Unmatched junction bases numbered 7, after V lost 3 bases and J lost 1 base. The DNA for the CDR3 is TGTGCCAGCAGCTTCGTCCCGGGGGGTCGCACAGATACGCAGTATTTT. Encoded protein: CASSFVPGGRTDTQYF. Full variable domain (remainder filled in from reference TRBV11-2 and TRBJ2-3): EAGVAQSPRYKIIEKRQSVAFWCNPISGHATLYWYQQILGQGPKLLIQFQNNGVVDDSQLPKDRFSAERLKGVDSTLKIQPAKLEDSAVYLCASSFVPGGRTDTQYFGPGTRLTVL.

The V call is TRBV12-3 or TRBV12-4, the J call TRBJ1-2; D is perhaps TRBD1 (6 bases). Trimming removed 6 bases from V and 4 bases from J, with 12 bases in between. There are 13 residues in the CDR3. The CDR3, as DNA: TGTGCCAGCAGCCCACAGGGCAGCTATGGCTACACCTTC. Translation gives CASSPQGSYGYTF.

The rearrangement uses TRBV9 and TRBJ1-3; the match to TRBD1 covers 7 bases. Trimming removed 0 bases from V and 5 bases from J; junction bases left unmatched: 2. Germline V lookup: CDR1 SGDLS, CDR2 YYNGEE. The CDR3 runs to 14 residues. The CDR3 region has the DNA TGTGCCAGCAGCGTAGGACAGGGCCGAAACACCATATATTTT. This encodes CASSVGQGRNTIYF.

This clone occurred a few times. The genes are TRBV6-6 and TRBJ2-7; no reliable D call. Deletions cut 2 bases from V and 4 bases from J, with 6 bases between. Germline V gives CDR1 MNHNY, CDR2 SVGAGI (reference sequence). The CDR3 spans 12 residues. CDR3 residues: CASSYSLYEQYF. CDR3 DNA sequence: TGTGCCAGCAGTTACAGTCTTTACGAGCAGTACTTC.

The rearrangement uses TRBV28 and TRBJ1-4; TRBD1 is a possible D gene (6 bases). The CDR3 covers 15 residues. CDR1 and CDR2 from the germline V gene are MDHEN and SYDVKM. Trimming left V 3 bases short and J 8 bases short, with 16 bases between. The CDR3 DNA reads TGTGCCAGCAGTTTGGATTTCAGGGGTGGGGAAAAACTGTTTTTT. Amino acids: CASSLDFRGGEKLFF. Filled out from reference TRBV28 and TRBJ1-4, the complete variable domain reads DVKVTQSSRYLVKRTGEKVFLECVQDMDHENMFWYRQDPGLGLRLIYFSYDVKMKEKGDIPEGYSVSREKKERFSLILESASTNQTSMYLCASSLDFRGGEKLFFGSGTQLSVL.

The chain joins TRBV18 to TRBJ1-1, with D unclear. V lost 6 bases and J lost 0, with 8 bases in between. The germline CDR1 and CDR2 sequences are KGHSH and LQKENI. The CDR3 extends over 13 amino acids. CDR3 nucleotides: TGTGCCAGCTCCAAAGGACTGAACACTGAAGCTTTCTTT. Amino acids: CASSKGLNTEAFF. Combining the CDR3 with reference TRBV18 and TRBJ1-1 gives the whole variable domain NAGVMQNPRHLVRRRGQEARLRCSPMKGHSHVYWYRQLPEEGLKFMVYLQKENIIDESGMPKERFSAEFPKEGPSILRIQQVVRGDSAAYFCASSKGLNTEAFFGQGTRLTVV.

The J gene is TRBJ1-5, the V gene TRBV27; D ambiguous. Germline CDR1 MNHEY, CDR2 SMNVEV (reference sequence). The CDR3 length is 12 residues. Trimming left V 4 bases short and J 5 bases short, with 6 bases between. The CDR3 protein is CASSSSHQPQHF. CDR3 sequence (DNA): TGTGCCAGCAGTTCATCACATCAGCCCCAGCATTTT.

This clone was counted between two and nine times. The chain combines TRBV11-2 with TRBJ2-7, with TRBD2 identical over 7 bases. Germline V gives CDR1 SGHAT, CDR2 FQNNGV. This CDR3 is built from 16 residues. Trimming took 3 bases from V and 3 from J; bases not matched to a gene: 11. The CDR3 coding sequence is TGTGCCAGCAGCTTCCAAATGGGAGGGAGCCGCTACGAGCAGTACTTC. It yields the protein CASSFQMGGSRYEQYF. The variable domain in full, with the rest retrieved from reference TRBV11-2 and TRBJ2-7, is EAGVAQSPRYKIIEKRQSVAFWCNPISGHATLYWYQQILGQGPKLLIQFQNNGVVDDSQLPKDRFSAERLKGVDSTLKIQPAKLEDSAVYLCASSFQMGGSRYEQYFGPGTRLTVT.

J is TRBJ2-7 and V is TRBV21-1. TRBV21-1 is assigned pseudogene status. The CDR3 totals 12 residues. The CDR3 DNA follows: TGTGCCAGCAGGTCGATGGTGACCGAGCAGTACTTC. Translation: CASRSMVTEQYF.

The chain combines TRBV9 with TRBJ2-5; 8 nucleotides align to TRBD2. The CDR3 length is 15 residues. The trim removed 3 bases at V and 3 bases at J, leaving 7 bases unmatched. Germline values: CDR1 SGDLS, CDR2 YYNGEE. CDR3 sequence (DNA): TGTGCCAGCAGCGCCGCCGGGACTAGGAAAGAGACCCAGTACTTC. Protein product: CASSAAGTRKETQYF. The entire variable domain, with the rest obtained from reference TRBV9 and TRBJ2-5, is as follows: DSGVTQTPKHLITATGQRVTLRCSPRSGDLSVYWYQQSLDQGLQFLIQYYNGEERAKGNILERFSAQQFPDLHSELNLSSLELGDSALYFCASSAAGTRKETQYFGPGTRLLVL.

The chain is built from TRBV6-1 and TRBJ2-7; D remains ambiguous. Germline assignment: CDR1 MNHNS and CDR2 SASEGT. The CDR3 sequence is 15 residues long. V lost 2 bases, J lost 5 bases, and 16 bases lay in between. The CDR3 DNA reads TGTGCCAGCAGTGAATTAGGTTTAGGAATCAACGAGCAGTACTTC. This encodes CASSELGLGINEQYF.

V usage is TRBV4-2 and J usage is TRBJ1-6; perhaps TRBD1 as D (6 bases). This CDR3 comprises 18 residues. In germline, CDR1 is LGHNA, CDR2 YNFKEQ. The V gene lost 0 bases and the J gene lost 4 bases, with 16 bases spanning the gap. CDR3 coding DNA: TGTGCCAGCAGCCAAGATCTAGGGGGGGGAGGTTATAATTCACCCCTCCACTTT. Translated, it gives CASSQDLGGGGYNSPLHF.